The TCR beta chain described here comes from a study of blood T cell repertoires in COVID-19. Across the study: Sites in the United States, Italy and Spain provided acute and convalescent COVID-19 samples. From T cells, B-cell-depleted T cells, or PBMCs came the material, which was cDNA or gDNA.

Unmatched junction bases numbered 7, after V lost 10 bases and J lost 1 base. Germline V gene lookup returns CDR1 LNHDA and CDR2 SQIVND (reference sequence). The CDR3 covers 16 residues. Methods used by the authors: Estimated nucleated cell counts came from reference gene primer amplification. Profiling relied on immunoSEQ multiplex PCR, and the TCRdb table lists in-frame clones only, not all of them. The DNA gave D and trimming, while V, J and clone size come from that table. The sample carries approximately 70,000 clones, approximately 91% recorded once. The chain uses TRBV19 and TRBJ2-2, with 12 bases aligning to TRBD2. The sequence came from a human donor with active COVID-19. The donor label of this sample is uncertain. Sequenced input: peripheral blood. Here the CDR3 DNA reads TGTGCCACCTGGACTAGCGGGACCCTGAACACCGGGGAGCTGTTTTTT. It encodes CATWTSGTLNTGELFF.